The 2 T cell receptor beta chains below were found in one sample sequenced in a study of shared clonotypes between healthy human individuals. Sequenced by immunoSEQ multiplex PCR; TCRdb stores in-frame clones only, minus some. The sample consists of about 700,000 clones, under 80% of them appearing once. Material: memory CD4+ T cells sorted from blood. The sample's subset: CD45RA-negative fraction. These receptors all stem from a woman aged 30 to 39 in good health.

This clone has only one observation. The chain joins TRBV6-5 to TRBJ1-1; D not resolved. The CDR3 runs 14 residues. V gave up 0 bases and J gave up 1 base, with 6 bases separating them. Germline CDR1 and CDR2: MNHEY and SVGAGI. Here the CDR3 DNA reads TGTGCCAGCAGTTACTCGATGGAGAACACTGAAGCTTTCTTT. This encodes CASSYSMENTEAFF.

This clone has more than one count but fewer than ten. The chain uses TRBV2 and TRBJ2-1, with 8 bases that match TRBD2. The CDR3 contains 15 residues. Unmatched junction bases numbered 7, after V lost 6 bases and J lost 3 bases. Looked up from germline, CDR1 is SNHLY and CDR2 is FYNNEI. CDR3 region: CASRITSGDYNEQFF. The CDR3 nucleotides read TGTGCCAGCAGAATAACTAGCGGAGACTACAATGAGCAGTTCTTC.